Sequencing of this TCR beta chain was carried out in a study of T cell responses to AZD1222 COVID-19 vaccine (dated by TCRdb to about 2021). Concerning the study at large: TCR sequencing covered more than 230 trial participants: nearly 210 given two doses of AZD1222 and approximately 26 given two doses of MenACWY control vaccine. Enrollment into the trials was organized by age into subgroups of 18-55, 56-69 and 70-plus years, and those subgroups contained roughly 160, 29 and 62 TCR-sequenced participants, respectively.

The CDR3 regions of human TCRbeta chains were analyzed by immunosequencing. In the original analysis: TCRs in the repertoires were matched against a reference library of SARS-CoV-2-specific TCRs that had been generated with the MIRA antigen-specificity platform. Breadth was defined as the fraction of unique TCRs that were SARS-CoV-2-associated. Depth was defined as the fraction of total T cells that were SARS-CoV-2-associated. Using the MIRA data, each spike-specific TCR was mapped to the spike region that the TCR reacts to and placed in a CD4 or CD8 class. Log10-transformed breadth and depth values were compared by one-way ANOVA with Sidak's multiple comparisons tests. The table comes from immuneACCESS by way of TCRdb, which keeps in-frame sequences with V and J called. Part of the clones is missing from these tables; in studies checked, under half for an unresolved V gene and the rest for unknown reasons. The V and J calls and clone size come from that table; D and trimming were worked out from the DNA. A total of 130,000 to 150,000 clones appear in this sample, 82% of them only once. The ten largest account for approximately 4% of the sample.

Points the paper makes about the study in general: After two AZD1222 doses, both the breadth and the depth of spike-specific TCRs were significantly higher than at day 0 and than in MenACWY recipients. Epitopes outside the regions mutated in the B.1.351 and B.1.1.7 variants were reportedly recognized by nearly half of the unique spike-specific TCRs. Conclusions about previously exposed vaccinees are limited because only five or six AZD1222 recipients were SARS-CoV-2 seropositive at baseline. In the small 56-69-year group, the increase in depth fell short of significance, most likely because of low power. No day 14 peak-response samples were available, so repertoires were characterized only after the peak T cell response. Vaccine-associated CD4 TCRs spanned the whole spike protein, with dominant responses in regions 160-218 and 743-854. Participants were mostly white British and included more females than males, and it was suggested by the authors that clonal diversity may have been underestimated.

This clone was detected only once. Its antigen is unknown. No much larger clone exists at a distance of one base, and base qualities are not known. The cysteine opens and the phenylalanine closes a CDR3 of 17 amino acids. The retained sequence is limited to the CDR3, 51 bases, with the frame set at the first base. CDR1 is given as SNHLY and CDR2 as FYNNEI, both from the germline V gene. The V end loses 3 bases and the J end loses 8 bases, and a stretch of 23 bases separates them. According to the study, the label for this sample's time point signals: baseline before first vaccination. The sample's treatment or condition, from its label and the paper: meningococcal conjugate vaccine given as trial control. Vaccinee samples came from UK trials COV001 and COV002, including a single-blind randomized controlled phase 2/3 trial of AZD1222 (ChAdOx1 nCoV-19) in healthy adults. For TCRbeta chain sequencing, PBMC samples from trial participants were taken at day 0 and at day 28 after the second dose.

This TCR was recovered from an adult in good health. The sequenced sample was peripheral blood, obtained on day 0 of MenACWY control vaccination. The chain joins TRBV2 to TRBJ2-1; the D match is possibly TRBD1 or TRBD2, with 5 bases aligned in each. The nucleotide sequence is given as TGTGCCAGCAGTGATTACCCGCAGGGAATAGCGAGCGATGAGCAGTTCTTC. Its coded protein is CASSDYPQGIASDEQFF.